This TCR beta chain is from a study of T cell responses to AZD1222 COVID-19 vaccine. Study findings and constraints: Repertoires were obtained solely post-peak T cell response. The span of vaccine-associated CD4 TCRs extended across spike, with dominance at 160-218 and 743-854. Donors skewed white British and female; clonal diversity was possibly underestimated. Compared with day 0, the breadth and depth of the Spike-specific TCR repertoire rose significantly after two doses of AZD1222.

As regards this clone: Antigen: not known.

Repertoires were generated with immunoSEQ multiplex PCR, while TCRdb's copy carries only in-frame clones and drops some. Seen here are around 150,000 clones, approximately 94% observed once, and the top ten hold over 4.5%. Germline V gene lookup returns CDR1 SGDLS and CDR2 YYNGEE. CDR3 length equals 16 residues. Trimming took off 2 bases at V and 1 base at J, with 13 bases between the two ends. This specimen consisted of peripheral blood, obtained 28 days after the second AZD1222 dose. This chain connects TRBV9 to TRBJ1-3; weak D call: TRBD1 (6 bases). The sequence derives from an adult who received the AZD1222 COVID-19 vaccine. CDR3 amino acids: CASSVTGHLSGNTIYF. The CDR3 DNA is TGTGCCAGCAGCGTCACGGGACACTTATCTGGAAACACCATATATTTT.